This T cell receptor (beta chain) was observed in a study of beta chain features in type 1 diabetes. Study conclusions and caveats: Sequencing the cDNA could make cells with high TCR expression show up more than they should.

Regarding this clone: The antigen is undetermined.

Expressed TCRB transcripts were sequenced because the isolated RNA had all been reverse transcribed beforehand. Libraries were prepared by immunoSEQ multiplex PCR; TCRdb keeps only in-frame clonotypes and omits some of them. The sample lists about 110,000 clones, 40% seen once, with less than 0.08% in the top ten. Sequenced input: stem cell memory CD4+ T cells from blood. The TCR originated in a woman aged 18 to 35 in good health.

The CDR3 here is CASAPRVRTEAFF. CDR3 nucleotide sequence: TGTGCCAGCGCCCCCAGGGTCCGAACTGAAGCTTTCTTT. This chain links TRBV27 with TRBJ1-1, with D tentatively TRBD1 (5 bases). The germline V gene encodes CDR1 MNHEY and CDR2 SMNVEV (reference sequence). V lost 8 bases and J 5 bases, leaving 15 bases between the germline ends. The CDR3 has 13 residues.